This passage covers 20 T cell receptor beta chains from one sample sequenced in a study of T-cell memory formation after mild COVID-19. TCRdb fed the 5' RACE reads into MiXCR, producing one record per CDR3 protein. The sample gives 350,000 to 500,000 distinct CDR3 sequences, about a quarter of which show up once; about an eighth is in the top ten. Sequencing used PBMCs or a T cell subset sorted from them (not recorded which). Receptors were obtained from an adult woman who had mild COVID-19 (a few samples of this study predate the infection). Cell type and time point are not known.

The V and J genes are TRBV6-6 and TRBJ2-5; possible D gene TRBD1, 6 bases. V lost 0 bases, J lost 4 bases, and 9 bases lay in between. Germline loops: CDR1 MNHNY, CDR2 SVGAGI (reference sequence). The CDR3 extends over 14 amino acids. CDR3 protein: CASSYSGRGETQYF. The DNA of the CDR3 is TGTGCCAGCAGTTACTCCGGCAGGGGAGAGACCCAGTACTTC.

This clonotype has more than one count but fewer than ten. The CDR3 is CASTGAGNEQFF. DNA for the CDR3: TGTGCCAGCACCGGGGCTGGGAATGAGCAGTTCTTC. The J gene is TRBJ2-1, the V gene TRBV2; either TRBD1 or TRBD2 may fit D (5 bases each). The CDR3 length is 12 residues. V lost 7 bases and J lost 7, with 11 bases in between. Germline CDR1 SNHLY, CDR2 FYNNEI.

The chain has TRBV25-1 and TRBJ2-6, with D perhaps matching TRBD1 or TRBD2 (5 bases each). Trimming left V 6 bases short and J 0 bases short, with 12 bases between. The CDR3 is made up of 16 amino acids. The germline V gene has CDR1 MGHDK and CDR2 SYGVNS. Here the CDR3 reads CASRGTESSGANVLTF. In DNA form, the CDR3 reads TGTGCCAGCAGGGGGACGGAGAGCTCTGGGGCCAACGTCCTGACTTTC.

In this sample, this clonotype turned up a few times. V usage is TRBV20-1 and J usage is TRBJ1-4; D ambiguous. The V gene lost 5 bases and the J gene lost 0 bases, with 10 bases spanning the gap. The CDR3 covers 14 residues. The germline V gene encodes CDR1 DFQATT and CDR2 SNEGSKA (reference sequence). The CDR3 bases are TGCAGTGCTCGCAGAGCTCCAACTAATGAAAAACTGTTTTTT. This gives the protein CSARRAPTNEKLFF.

In DNA form, the CDR3 reads TGTGCCAGCAGCTTCATCCGCCCGGCAGCGGTGAGGTTCACAGATACGCAGTATTTT. Its translation: CASSFIRPAAVRFTDTQYF. The V call is TRBV7-8, the J call TRBJ2-3, with D perhaps matching TRBD2 (5 bases). CDR1 is SGHVS, CDR2 FQNEAQ, per germline. The ends were cut back, 3 bases at V and 2 bases at J, with 24 bases in the middle. This CDR3 contains 19 residues. Drawing the rest from reference TRBV7-8 and TRBJ2-3, the complete variable domain is GAGVSQSPRYKVAKRGQDVALRCDPISGHVSLFWYQQALGQGPEFLTYFQNEAQLDKSGLPSDRFFAERPEGSVSTLKIQRTQQEDSAVYLCASSFIRPAAVRFTDTQYFGPGTRLTVL.

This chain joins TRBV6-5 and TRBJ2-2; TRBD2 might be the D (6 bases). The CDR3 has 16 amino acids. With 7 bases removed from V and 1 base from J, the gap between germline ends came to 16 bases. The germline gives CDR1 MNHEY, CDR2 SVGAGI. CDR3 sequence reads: CASTIFPGLNTGELFF. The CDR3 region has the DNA TGTGCCAGCACTATATTCCCGGGACTGAACACCGGGGAGCTGTTTTTT.

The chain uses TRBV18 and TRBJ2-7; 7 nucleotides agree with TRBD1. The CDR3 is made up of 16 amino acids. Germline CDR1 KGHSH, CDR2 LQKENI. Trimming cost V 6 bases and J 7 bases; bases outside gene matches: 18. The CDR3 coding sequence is TGTGCCAGCTCCCAGACCGGACAGGCCGGGGTATGGGAGCAGTACTTC. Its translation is CASSQTGQAGVWEQYF.

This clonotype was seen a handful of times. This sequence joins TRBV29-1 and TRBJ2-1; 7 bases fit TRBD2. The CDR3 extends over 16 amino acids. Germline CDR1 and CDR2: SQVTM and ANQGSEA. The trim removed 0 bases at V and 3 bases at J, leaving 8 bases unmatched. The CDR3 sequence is CSVEEGSGASYNEQFF. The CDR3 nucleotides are TGCAGCGTTGAAGAGGGGAGCGGGGCCAGCTACAATGAGCAGTTCTTC.

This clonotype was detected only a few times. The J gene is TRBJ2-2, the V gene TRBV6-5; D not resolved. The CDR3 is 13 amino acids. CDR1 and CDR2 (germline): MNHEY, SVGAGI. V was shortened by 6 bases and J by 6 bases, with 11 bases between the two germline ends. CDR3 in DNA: TGTGCCAGCAGCTTGAGCCGCTCCGGGGAGCTGTTTTTT. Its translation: CASSLSRSGELFF.

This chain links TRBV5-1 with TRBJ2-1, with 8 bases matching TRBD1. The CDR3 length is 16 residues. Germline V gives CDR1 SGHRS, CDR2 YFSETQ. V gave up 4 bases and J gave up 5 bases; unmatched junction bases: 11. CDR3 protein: CASSRQGTDINNEQFF. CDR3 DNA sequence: TGCGCCAGCAGCAGACAGGGGACCGATATAAACAATGAGCAGTTCTTC.

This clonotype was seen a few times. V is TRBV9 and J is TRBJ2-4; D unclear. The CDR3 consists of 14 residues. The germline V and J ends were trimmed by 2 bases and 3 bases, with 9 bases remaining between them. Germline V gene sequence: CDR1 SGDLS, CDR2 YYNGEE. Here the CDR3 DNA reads TGTGCCAGCAGCGTTCAGGACGGCAAAAACATTCAGTACTTC. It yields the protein CASSVQDGKNIQYF.

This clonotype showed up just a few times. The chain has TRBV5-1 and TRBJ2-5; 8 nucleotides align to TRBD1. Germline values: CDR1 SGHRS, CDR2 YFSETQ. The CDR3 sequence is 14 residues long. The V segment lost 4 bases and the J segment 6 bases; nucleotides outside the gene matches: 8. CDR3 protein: CASSDRTGSQTQYF. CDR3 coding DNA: TGCGCCAGCAGCGACCGGACAGGGAGTCAGACCCAGTACTTC.

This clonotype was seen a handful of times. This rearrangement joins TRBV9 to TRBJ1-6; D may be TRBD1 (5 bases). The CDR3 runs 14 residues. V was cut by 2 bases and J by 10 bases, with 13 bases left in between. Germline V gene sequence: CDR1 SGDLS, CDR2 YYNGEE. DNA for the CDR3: TGTGCCAGCAGCGTCGGCAGGGAAGTGTCACCCCTCCACTTT. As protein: CASSVGREVSPLHF.

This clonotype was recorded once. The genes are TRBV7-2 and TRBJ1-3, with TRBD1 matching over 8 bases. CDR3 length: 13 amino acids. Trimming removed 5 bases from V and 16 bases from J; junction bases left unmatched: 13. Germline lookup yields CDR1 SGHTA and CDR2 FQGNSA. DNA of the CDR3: TGTGCCAGCAGCCTAGGACAGGGAGTAATGGCGTATTTT. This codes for CASSLGQGVMAYF.

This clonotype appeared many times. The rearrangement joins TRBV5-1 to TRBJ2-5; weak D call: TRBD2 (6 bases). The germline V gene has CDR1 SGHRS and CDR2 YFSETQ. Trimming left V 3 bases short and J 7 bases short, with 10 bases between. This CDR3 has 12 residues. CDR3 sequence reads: CASSSPEGTQYF. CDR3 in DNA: TGCGCCAGCAGCTCGCCGGAGGGGACCCAGTACTTC.

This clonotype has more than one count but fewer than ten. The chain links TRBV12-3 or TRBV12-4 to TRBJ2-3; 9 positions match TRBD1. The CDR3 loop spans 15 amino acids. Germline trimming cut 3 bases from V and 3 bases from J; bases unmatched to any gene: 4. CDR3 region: CASSLWGQGTDTQYF. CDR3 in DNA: TGTGCCAGCAGTTTGTGGGGACAGGGAACAGATACGCAGTATTTT.

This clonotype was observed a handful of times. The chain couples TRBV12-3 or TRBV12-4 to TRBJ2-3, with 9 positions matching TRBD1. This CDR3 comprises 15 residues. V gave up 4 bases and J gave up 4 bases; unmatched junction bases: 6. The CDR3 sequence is CASSYDRGNADTQYF. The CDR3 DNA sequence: TGTGCCAGCAGTTATGACAGGGGGAACGCAGATACGCAGTATTTT.

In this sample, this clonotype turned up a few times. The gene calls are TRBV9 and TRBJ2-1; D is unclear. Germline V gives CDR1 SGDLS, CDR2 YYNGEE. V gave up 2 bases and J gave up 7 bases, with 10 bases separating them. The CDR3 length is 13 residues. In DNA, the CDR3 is TGTGCCAGCAGCGTGGAAGGTTCTAATGAGCAGTTCTTC. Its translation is CASSVEGSNEQFF.

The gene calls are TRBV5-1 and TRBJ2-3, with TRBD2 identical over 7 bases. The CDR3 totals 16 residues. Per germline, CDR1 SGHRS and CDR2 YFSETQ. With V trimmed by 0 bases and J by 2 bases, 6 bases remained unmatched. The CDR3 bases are TGCGCCAGCAGCTTGGGGGGGGGAGTCCCCACAGATACGCAGTATTTT. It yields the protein CASSLGGGVPTDTQYF.

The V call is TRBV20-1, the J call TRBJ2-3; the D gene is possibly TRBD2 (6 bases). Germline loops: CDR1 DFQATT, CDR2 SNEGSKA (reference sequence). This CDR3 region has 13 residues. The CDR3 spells CREGSSHTDTQYF. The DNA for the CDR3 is TGCAGGGAGGGGAGTTCGCACACAGATACGCAGTATTTT.